The next 21 T cell receptor beta chains were all read from a single sample in a study of blood T cells in healthy people across ages. A second PCR, run for about 7 to 11 cycles, used a sample-barcoded 5' primer plus a J-beta primer mix. MiXCR, applied by TCRdb to the 5' RACE reads, yields one record per CDR3 protein. This table holds under 950,000 distinct CDR3 sequences, about a fifth found once. Sequenced input: blood. All receptors derive from a man between 65 and 85 years old in good health.

In its sample, this clonotype was seen a few times. The chain combines TRBV5-1 with TRBJ2-7; perhaps TRBD1 as D (6 bases). CDR3 length equals 14 residues. CDR1 is SGHRS and CDR2 is YFSETQ in the germline V gene. V lost 9 bases, J lost 3 bases, and 19 bases lay in between. The CDR3 reads CATSPQGPLYEQYF. The DNA for the CDR3 is TGCGCCACCTCGCCACAGGGCCCCCTCTACGAGCAGTACTTC.

This clonotype has at least ten counts. CDR3 protein: CSVLIRPRDSDPRGEKLFF. Here the CDR3 DNA reads TGCAGCGTTTTAATCCGACCCCGGGACAGTGACCCTCGGGGTGAAAAACTGTTTTTT. The chain combines TRBV29-1 with TRBJ1-4; 7 bases map to TRBD1. CDR3 size: 19 residues. The germline V gene has CDR1 SQVTM and CDR2 ANQGSEA. After removal of 5 bases from V and 7 bases from J, the junction contained 25 bases not matched to a gene.

This clonotype was counted a few times. The gene calls are TRBV2 and TRBJ1-1; D gene uncertain. Germline V CDR1 and CDR2: SNHLY, FYNNEI. CDR3 length: 13 amino acids. Trimming left V 4 bases short and J 5 bases short, with 11 bases between. The CDR3 nucleotides are TGTGCCAGCAGTGTACGGCCAGATACTGAAGCTTTCTTT. Its translation is CASSVRPDTEAFF.

This chain joins TRBV4-1 and TRBJ2-6; D unclear. The CDR3 sequence is 15 residues long. Germline-derived CDR1 and CDR2 are MGHRA and YSYEKL. With 7 bases removed from V and 4 bases from J, the gap between germline ends came to 14 bases. The CDR3 DNA reads as TGCGCCAGCAACCCGCTTCTAAGGGGGGCCAACGTCCTGACTTTC. Its translation is CASNPLLRGANVLTF.

This rearrangement joins TRBV28 to TRBJ2-6; possibly TRBD1 for D (5 bases). This CDR3 is 17 amino acids long. Trimming stripped 1 base from V and 3 bases from J, with 13 bases between. Germline-derived CDR1 and CDR2 are MDHEN and SYDVKM. CDR3 DNA: TGTGCCAGCAGTTTATCTGGCAGGGCGCATGGGGCCAACGTCCTGACTTTC. Its protein is CASSLSGRAHGANVLTF.

The DNA of the CDR3 is TGCAGCGTGGACAGTACCCTCTGTAATTCACCCCTCCACTTT. Its protein is CSVDSTLCNSPLHF. The chain is built from TRBV29-1 and TRBJ1-6, with D possibly TRBD1 on 6 matching bases. The germline CDR1 and CDR2 sequences are SQVTM and ANQGSEA. V was cut by 6 bases and J by 6 bases, with 15 bases left in between. The CDR3 runs 14 residues.

This clonotype was detected a few times. This chain uses TRBV20-1 with TRBJ2-7, with 12 nucleotides matching TRBD2. In germline, CDR1 is DFQATT, CDR2 SNEGSKA (reference sequence). Trimming removed 3 bases from V and 0 bases from J; junction bases left unmatched: 0. The CDR3 extends over 14 amino acids. The CDR3 region is CSARTSGSSYEQYV. CDR3 in DNA: TGCAGTGCTAGGACTAGCGGGAGCTCCTACGAGCAGTACGTC.

The CDR3 protein is CASSHGTSAHNEQFF. The CDR3 bases are TGCGCCAGCAGCCACGGAACTAGCGCACACAATGAGCAGTTCTTC. J is TRBJ2-1 and V is TRBV4-1, with 7 bases identical to TRBD2. The length of the CDR3 is 15 residues. The V gene end was trimmed by 3 bases and the J gene end by 5 bases; junction bases not matched to a gene: 7. Germline CDR1 MGHRA, CDR2 YSYEKL.

In this sample, this clonotype turned up many times. The rearrangement joins TRBV6-1 to TRBJ2-7, with TRBD2 identical over 11 bases. J gave up 3 bases and V 7 bases, and 8 bases lay outside the gene matches. The CDR3 contains 15 residues. Germline V lookup: CDR1 MNHNS, CDR2 SASEGT. In DNA, the CDR3 is TGTGCCAGCACCCTACTAGCGGGGGCACGCTACGAGCAGTACTTC. It yields the protein CASTLLAGARYEQYF.

In its sample, this clonotype was seen a few times. V and J are TRBV9 and TRBJ2-1; 10 nucleotides align to TRBD2. The CDR3 is 15 residues long. The germline CDR1 and CDR2 sequences are SGDLS and YYNGEE. Trimming removed 2 bases from V and 4 bases from J; junction bases left unmatched: 3. Here the CDR3 DNA reads TGTGCCAGCAGCGTCGGAGCGGGAGGGTACAATGAGCAGTTCTTC. It specifies CASSVGAGGYNEQFF. Supplemented by reference TRBV9 and TRBJ2-1, the full variable domain reads DSGVTQTPKHLITATGQRVTLRCSPRSGDLSVYWYQQSLDQGLQFLIQYYNGEERAKGNILERFSAQQFPDLHSELNLSSLELGDSALYFCASSVGAGGYNEQFFGPGTRLTVL.

This clonotype was detected a few times. This chain connects TRBV4-2 to TRBJ1-5; tentative D call: TRBD1 (6 bases). The CDR3 has 14 amino acids. Per the germline V gene, CDR1 is LGHNA and CDR2 is YNFKEQ. V lost 0 bases and J lost 6, with 9 bases in between. As DNA, the CDR3 is TGTGCCAGCAGCCAAGAAGGGGGGCCTCAGCCCCAGCATTTT. Encoded protein: CASSQEGGPQPQHF.

This chain uses TRBV15 with TRBJ1-2, with D possibly matching TRBD1 (5 bases). The CDR3 runs 15 residues. Per the germline V gene, CDR1 is LNHNV and CDR2 is YYDKDF (reference sequence). V lost 1 base to trimming and J lost 6 bases, with 15 bases between them. The CDR3 DNA reads TGTGCCACCAGCAGAGTTAATGCAGGGCGGCATGGCTACACCTTC. It translates to CATSRVNAGRHGYTF.

The chain joins TRBV4-2 to TRBJ2-3; tentative D call: TRBD1 (6 bases). Germline CDR1 LGHNA, CDR2 YNFKEQ. The CDR3 consists of 15 residues. V gave up 1 base and J gave up 4 bases, with 12 bases separating them. The CDR3 protein is CASSQGGSGADTQYF. The CDR3 DNA follows: TGTGCCAGCAGCCAAGGGGGGTCAGGGGCAGATACGCAGTATTTT.

The sample holds a few counts of this clonotype. The gene calls are TRBV4-2 and TRBJ1-3, with a weak D call TRBD1 (6 bases). This CDR3 is 16 amino acids long. Germline CDR1 LGHNA, CDR2 YNFKEQ. Trimming took off 0 bases at V and 0 bases at J, with 9 bases between the two ends. CDR3 in DNA: TGTGCCAGCAGCCAAGAAGGGGGGAACTCTGGAAACACCATATATTTT. Its translation is CASSQEGGNSGNTIYF.

This clonotype has just a few counts. The chain recombines TRBV5-1 with TRBJ2-1; D is unclear. Germline V lookup: CDR1 SGHRS, CDR2 YFSETQ. Trimming removed 5 bases from V and 2 bases from J, with 11 bases in between. CDR3 size: 14 residues. Here the CDR3 reads CASRTSIAYNEQFF. Written as DNA, the CDR3 is TGCGCCAGCAGGACATCTATTGCCTACAATGAGCAGTTCTTC.

The chain has TRBV28 and TRBJ1-2; D is uncertain. This CDR3 spans 14 amino acids. Germline values: CDR1 MDHEN, CDR2 SYDVKM. The V and J ends lost 6 bases and 7 bases respectively, with 18 bases between them. The CDR3 reads CASRGHGQVSGYTF. The CDR3 DNA is TGTGCCAGCAGGGGTCACGGGCAGGTATCTGGCTACACCTTC.

The chain employs TRBV5-1 and TRBJ2-1; 9 nucleotides match TRBD1. The better agreement between TRBJ2-7 and the DNA end casts doubt on the J call. The CDR3 runs to 16 residues. Germline CDR1 reads SGHRS; CDR2 reads YFSETQ. CDR3 residues: CASSFRGTGQTHEQYF. Here the CDR3 DNA reads TGCGCCAGCAGCTTTCGAGGGACAGGGCAAACTCACGAGCAGTACTTC.

The chain recombines TRBV28 with TRBJ1-2; no clear D gene. This CDR3 comprises 12 residues. Trimming removed 5 bases at V and 5 bases at J, with 9 bases between. Per germline, CDR1 MDHEN and CDR2 SYDVKM. CDR3 DNA: TGTGCCAGCAGTCCCTCATATTATGGCTACACCTTC. Translated, it gives CASSPSYYGYTF.

This clonotype was counted only a few times. The CDR3 spells CASSFPRAGDRGEAEQFF. CDR3 in DNA: TGCGCCAGCAGCTTTCCGAGAGCGGGGGACCGCGGGGAGGCGGAGCAGTTCTTC. This chain connects TRBV5-1 to TRBJ2-7, with 8 nucleotides matching TRBD2. The J call may not be correct, given that the DNA end is closer to TRBJ2-1. Germline CDR1 and CDR2: SGHRS and YFSETQ. CDR3 length: 18 residues.

J is TRBJ2-5 and V is TRBV6-5, with 9 positions matching TRBD2. The J call may not be correct, given that the DNA end is closer to TRBJ2-1. Germline V gene data show CDR1 as MNHEY and CDR2 as SVGAGI. The CDR3 runs 16 residues. The CDR3 loop reads CASSAFLAGGQDEQFF. CDR3 nucleotide sequence: TGTGCCAGCAGTGCTTTTCTTGCGGGGGGGCAAGATGAGCAGTTCTTC.

The V gene is TRBV20-1, the J gene TRBJ1-3, with 7 bases fitting TRBD1. Germline CDR1 is DFQATT and CDR2 is SNEGSKA (reference sequence). V lost 2 bases, J lost 2 bases, and 9 bases stayed unmatched. The CDR3 contains 16 residues. CDR3 DNA: TGCAGTGCTAGATCATACAGACAGGGAACTGGAAACACCATATATTTT. Translated: CSARSYRQGTGNTIYF.